One sample yielded the 28 T cell receptor beta chains listed below, sequenced in a study of early T cells in non-severe SARS-CoV-2 infection. TCRdb ran MiXCR on the 5' RACE reads and lists one entry per CDR3 protein. The sample lists roughly 25,000 distinct CDR3 sequences, approximately 4.1% seen once, with more than 5% in the top ten. Sequenced input: whole blood. The origin of the receptors is an adult who was a healthcare worker with PCR-confirmed SARS-CoV-2 infection or an uninfected control (not recorded which).

The sample holds many counts of this clonotype. V gene TRBV6-2 or TRBV6-3 combines with J gene TRBJ2-7; D might be TRBD1 (5 bases). Trimming left V 6 bases short and J 7 bases short, with 16 bases between. This CDR3 is 13 amino acids long. Germline V gene lookup returns CDR1 MNHEY and CDR2 SVGEGT. CDR3 nucleotide sequence: TGTGCCAGCAGCCCAGGCAAGGGGCGAGAGCAGTACTTC. Encoded protein: CASSPGKGREQYF.

This clonotype was seen repeatedly, ten times or more. This chain links TRBV27 with TRBJ2-7; D ambiguous. The V gene lost 0 bases and the J gene lost 5 bases, with 11 bases spanning the gap. Germline CDR1 reads MNHEY; CDR2 reads SMNVEV (reference sequence). This CDR3 contains 14 residues. The CDR3 sequence: CASSLSDGSDEQYF. In nucleotides, the CDR3 is TGTGCCAGCAGTTTATCGGACGGCTCTGACGAGCAGTACTTC.

This clonotype was recorded at least ten times. The chain is built from TRBV29-1 and TRBJ2-5; D uncertain. Germline V gene sequence: CDR1 SQVTM, CDR2 ANQGSEA. The CDR3 spans 12 residues. The V and J ends lost 0 bases and 5 bases respectively, with 7 bases between them. Here the CDR3 reads CSVEDFGETQYF. CDR3 DNA sequence: TGCAGCGTTGAAGATTTTGGTGAGACCCAGTACTTC. The full variable domain, its missing parts supplied by reference TRBV29-1 and TRBJ2-5, is SAVISQKPSRDICQRGTSLTIQCQVDSQVTMMFWYRQQPGQSLTLIATANQGSEATYESGFVIDKFPISRPNLTFSTLTVSNMSPEDSSIYLCSVEDFGETQYFGPGTRLLVL.

This clonotype has only a few counts. The chain carries TRBV9 and TRBJ2-1; D gene uncertain. The CDR3 extends over 14 amino acids. Looked up from germline, CDR1 is SGDLS and CDR2 is YYNGEE. V was shortened by 0 bases and J by 6 bases, with 10 bases between the two germline ends. CDR3 in DNA: TGTGCCAGCAGCGTAGGGGTTGAGACCAATGAGCAGTTCTTC. It yields the protein CASSVGVETNEQFF.

This clonotype was seen ten or more times. The chain uses TRBV19 and TRBJ2-1; weak D call: TRBD1 (5 bases). Trimming pared 6 bases from V and 6 bases from J, leaving 15 bases between. Germline assignment: CDR1 LNHDA and CDR2 SQIVND (reference sequence). The length of the CDR3 is 14 residues. In DNA, the CDR3 is TGTGCCAGTAGGGCCCGACAGTCGATCAATGAGCAGTTCTTC. This translates into CASRARQSINEQFF.

This clonotype was counted at least ten times. The rearrangement links TRBV20-1 to TRBJ2-7; 10 bases are shared with TRBD2. J gave up 6 bases and V 0 bases, and 11 bases lay outside the gene matches. Germline assignment: CDR1 DFQATT and CDR2 SNEGSKA (reference sequence). There are 16 residues in the CDR3. The CDR3 DNA is TGCAGTGCTAGAGATAGGCGGCTAGCGGGAGCTGGCGAGCAGTACTTC. This sequence encodes CSARDRRLAGAGEQYF.

Ten or more counts support this clonotype. The chain couples TRBV2 to TRBJ2-1; TRBD2 aligns across 7 bases. Germline assignment: CDR1 SNHLY and CDR2 FYNNEI. The CDR3 runs 16 residues. The V segment lost 2 bases and the J segment 5 bases; nucleotides outside the gene matches: 9. For the CDR3, the DNA is TGTGCCAGCAGTGAAACCGGGAGGTCACGCAACAATGAGCAGTTCTTC. Its translation: CASSETGRSRNNEQFF. The whole variable domain, remainder taken from reference TRBV2 and TRBJ2-1, is EPEVTQTPSHQVTQMGQEVILRCVPISNHLYFYWYRQILGQKVEFLVSFYNNEISEKSEIFDDQFSVERPDGSNFTLKIRSTKLEDSAMYFCASSETGRSRNNEQFFGPGTRLTVL.

This clonotype was counted a few times. The rearrangement links TRBV12-3 or TRBV12-4 to TRBJ2-5; perhaps D is TRBD1 or TRBD2 (5 bases each). The CDR3 covers 14 residues. V lost 3 bases, J lost 4 bases, and 12 bases lay in between. The CDR3 reads CASSLSAGRETQYF. The CDR3 nucleotides are TGTGCCAGCAGTTTGTCGGCAGGGAGAGAGACCCAGTACTTC.

This clonotype was seen ten or more times. This rearrangement joins TRBV20-1 to TRBJ2-7; D is unresolved. The ends were cut back, 1 base at V and 2 bases at J, with 9 bases in the middle. Germline V CDR1 and CDR2: DFQATT, SNEGSKA (reference sequence). CDR3 length: 13 residues. The chain's CDR3 is CSARGLWTYEQYF. The CDR3 nucleotides are TGCAGTGCTAGAGGACTTTGGACCTACGAGCAGTACTTC.

The chain carries TRBV21-1 and TRBJ1-1; TRBD1, as called in the table, went unchecked against the DNA. TRBV21-1 is flagged as a pseudogene. This CDR3 spans 14 amino acids. The CDR3, as DNA: TGTGCCAGCAGCTTCCGGGACAGCTGCACTGAAGCTTTCTTT. This translates into CASSFRDSCTEAFF.

This clonotype was seen many times. A junction boundary mismatches the germline segment, possibly from a read error. This chain connects TRBV5-1 to TRBJ1-1; no reliable D call. The CDR3 loop spans 11 amino acids. The germline CDR1 and CDR2 sequences are SGHRS and YFSETQ. CDR3 DNA sequence: TGTGCCAGCAGCTTGAACACTGAAGCTTTCTTT. It yields the protein CASSLNTEAFF. The full variable domain, with the rest looked up from reference TRBV5-1 and TRBJ1-1, is KAGVTQTPRYLIKTRGQQVTLSCSPISGHRSVSWYQQTPGQGLQFLFEYFSETQRNKGNFPGRFSGRQFSNSRSEMNVSTLELGDSALYLCASSLNTEAFFGQGTRLTVV.

This clonotype was seen at least ten times. The chain is built from TRBV7-9 and TRBJ1-2, with D possibly being TRBD1 (5 bases). CDR3 length equals 15 residues. Germline CDR1 SEHNR, CDR2 FQNEAQ (reference sequence). V lost 1 base and J 8 bases, leaving 17 bases between the germline ends. The CDR3 region has the DNA TGTGCCAGCAGCTTAGAATCTGCGGGCAGGGCGGGCTACACCTTC. Translating it yields CASSLESAGRAGYTF.

The chain couples TRBV6-1 to TRBJ1-2; D not certain. The V gene's germline CDR1 is MNHNS and CDR2 SASEGT. The CDR3 is made up of 12 amino acids. V was shortened by 1 base and J by 6 bases, with 6 bases between the two germline ends. CDR3 nucleotides: TGTGCCAGCAGTGAAGGCGGGGATGGCTACACCTTC. Protein: CASSEGGDGYTF.

The table lists this clonotype with many counts. The rearrangement links TRBV4-2 to TRBJ1-6; 9 bases line up with TRBD1. Trimming took 0 bases from V and 6 from J; bases not matched to a gene: 3. Germline V gives CDR1 LGHNA, CDR2 YNFKEQ. The CDR3 spans 16 residues. Here the CDR3 DNA reads TGTGCCAGCAGCCAAGATCGGACAGGGGTTAATTCACCCCTCCACTTT. This gives the protein CASSQDRTGVNSPLHF.

The table lists this clonotype with many counts. The chain is built from TRBV7-9 and TRBJ2-5; possibly TRBD1 for D (5 bases). Trimming removed 2 bases at V and 3 bases at J, with 10 bases between. This CDR3 is 14 amino acids long. Looked up from germline, CDR1 is SEHNR and CDR2 is FQNEAQ (reference sequence). The CDR3 loop is CASSLLFREETQYF. The CDR3 nucleotides are TGTGCCAGCAGCTTACTTTTCAGGGAAGAGACCCAGTACTTC.

This clonotype has a count of ten or more. The V and J genes are TRBV18 and TRBJ2-7; weak D call: TRBD2 (5 bases). CDR1 and CDR2 from the germline V gene are KGHSH and LQKENI. This CDR3 region has 14 residues. V was shortened by 1 base and J by 5 bases, with 12 bases between the two germline ends. The CDR3 coding sequence is TGTGCCAGCTCACCACGAGGGCCGAAGGACGAGCAGTACTTC. This sequence encodes CASSPRGPKDEQYF.

This sequence joins TRBV27 and TRBJ2-7; 11 bases align to TRBD2. Germline V gene lookup returns CDR1 MNHEY and CDR2 SMNVEV (reference sequence). The CDR3 covers 14 residues. V dropped 6 bases and J dropped 3; count of bases not matched to a gene: 4. The CDR3 DNA is TGTGCCAGCAGCCTAGCGGGGGGAAACTACGAGCAGTACTTC. This sequence encodes CASSLAGGNYEQYF.

In DNA form, the CDR3 reads TGTGCCACCAGTGAGGCCGGCACTGAAGCTTTCTTT. Translating it yields CATSEAGTEAFF. The rearrangement links TRBV24-1 to TRBJ1-1; D uncertain. Between the trimmed V and J ends, which lost 4 bases and 4 bases, there was a span of 6 bases. CDR1 and CDR2 (germline): KGHDR, SFDVKD. CDR3 length: 12 residues.

The rearrangement joins TRBV11-2 to TRBJ2-3; 10 bases match TRBD1. CDR1 and CDR2 from the germline V gene are SGHAT and FQNNGV. The CDR3 loop spans 17 amino acids. J lost 7 bases, V lost 0 bases, and 10 bases had no gene match. CDR3 in DNA: TGTGCCAGCAGCTTAGACCCCGGGACAGGGGTCCGAAATACGCAGTATTTT. This gives the protein CASSLDPGTGVRNTQYF.

This clonotype came up many times. CDR3 in amino acids: CASSVGGAWDQPQHF. The DNA for the CDR3 is TGTGCCAGCAGCGTTGGAGGGGCATGGGATCAGCCCCAGCATTTT. This chain connects TRBV9 to TRBJ1-5; D might be TRBD1 (5 bases). CDR1 SGDLS and CDR2 YYNGEE come from the germline V gene. V was cut by 2 bases and J by 5 bases, with 14 bases left in between. The CDR3 is 15 residues long.

This clonotype was picked up many times. The genes are TRBV6-6 and TRBJ2-6; D is undetermined. Trimming removed 4 bases from V and 3 bases from J, with 13 bases in between. Per germline, CDR1 MNHNY and CDR2 SVGAGI (reference sequence). This CDR3 contains 16 residues. CDR3 loop: CASSSPRQSGANVLTF. The CDR3 DNA reads as TGTGCCAGCAGTTCCCCGAGACAAAGTGGGGCCAACGTCCTGACTTTC.

This clonotype came up many times. The chain recombines TRBV4-2 with TRBJ1-1; 7 bases fit TRBD1. The CDR3 has 15 residues. The ends lost 1 base at V and 5 bases at J; junction bases unmatched: 7. From germline, CDR1 is LGHNA and CDR2 YNFKEQ. Written as DNA, the CDR3 is TGTGCCAGCAGCCAAGGGGGTGCCAGGGGGACTGAAGCTTTCTTT. This codes for CASSQGGARGTEAFF.

The sample holds many counts of this clonotype. The chain recombines TRBV11-2 with TRBJ1-2; unclear D gene. The length of the CDR3 is 16 residues. The germline gives CDR1 SGHAT, CDR2 FQNNGV. V gave up 1 base and J gave up 3 bases, with 15 bases separating them. This chain's CDR3 is CASSLATGVSDYGYTF. The CDR3 nucleotides are TGTGCCAGCAGCTTAGCAACTGGGGTCTCGGACTATGGCTACACCTTC.

The rearrangement links TRBV18 to TRBJ2-3, with D uncertain. This CDR3 comprises 13 residues. Trimming took 3 bases from V and 2 from J, leaving 6 bases between them. In germline, CDR1 is KGHSH, CDR2 LQKENI. In nucleotides, the CDR3 is TGTGCCAGCTCACCGGGAAACACAGATACGCAGTATTTT. Its translation: CASSPGNTDTQYF.

This clonotype was seen ten or more times. This sequence joins TRBV12-3 or TRBV12-4 and TRBJ1-5; D remains unclear. Trimming cost V 1 base and J 7 bases, with 8 bases left between them. This CDR3 has 13 amino acids. CDR3 residues: CASSLEGKQPQHF. The CDR3 DNA sequence: TGTGCCAGCAGTTTAGAAGGGAAACAGCCCCAGCATTTT.

This clonotype is judged medium-sized. The J gene is TRBJ2-1, the V gene TRBV27; TRBD2 might be the D (5 bases). Trimming removed 4 bases from V and 7 bases from J, with 20 bases in between. This CDR3 is built from 16 residues. Germline V gene sequence: CDR1 MNHEY, CDR2 SMNVEV (reference sequence). The CDR3 region has the DNA TGTGCCAGCAGTTCCCAGAGGCGGACTGTTGTGAATGAGCAGTTCTTC. It is translated as CASSSQRRTVVNEQFF.

This clonotype has at least ten counts. The chain carries TRBV12-3 or TRBV12-4 and TRBJ1-2, with 8 bases lining up with TRBD1. This CDR3 region has 13 residues. The ends lost 4 bases at V and 7 bases at J; junction bases unmatched: 5. The CDR3 protein is CASSSRDRGGYTF. The CDR3 DNA reads TGTGCCAGCAGTTCCCGTGACAGGGGTGGCTACACCTTC.

This clonotype showed up many times. The chain joins TRBV5-1 to TRBJ2-2, with D perhaps being TRBD1 or TRBD2 (6 bases each). CDR3 length equals 15 residues. V dropped 4 bases and J dropped 11 bases, with 21 bases sitting between them. Germline V gene lookup returns CDR1 SGHRS and CDR2 YFSETQ. CDR3 loop: CASSARSGADVELFF. CDR3 sequence (DNA): TGCGCCAGCAGCGCCAGGTCGGGGGCGGACGTCGAGCTGTTTTTT.